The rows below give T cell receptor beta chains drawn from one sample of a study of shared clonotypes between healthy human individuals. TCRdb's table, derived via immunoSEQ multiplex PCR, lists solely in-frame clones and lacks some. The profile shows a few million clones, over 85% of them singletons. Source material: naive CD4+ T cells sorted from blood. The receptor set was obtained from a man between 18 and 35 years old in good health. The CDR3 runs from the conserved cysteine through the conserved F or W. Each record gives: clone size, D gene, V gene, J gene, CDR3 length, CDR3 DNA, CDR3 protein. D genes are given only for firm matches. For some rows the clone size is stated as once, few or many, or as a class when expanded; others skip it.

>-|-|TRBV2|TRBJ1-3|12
TGTGCCAGCACCCGAATAGGAAACACCATATATTTT
CASTRIGNTIYF
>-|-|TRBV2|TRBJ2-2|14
TGTGCCAGCAGTTTCAAAGGGCGCACCGGGGAGCTGTTTTTT
CASSFKGRTGELFF
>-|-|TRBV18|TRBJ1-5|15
TGTGCCAGCTCCCTCCGGGACGATAGCAATCAGCCCCAGCATTTT
CASSLRDDSNQPQHF
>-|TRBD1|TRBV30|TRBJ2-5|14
TGTGCCTGGAGTTTGACAGGGGGCATCGAGACCCAGTACTTC
CAWSLTGGIETQYF
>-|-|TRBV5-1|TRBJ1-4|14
TGCGCCAGCACCCGGGGCGGAACTAATGAAAAACTGTTTTTT
CASTRGGTNEKLFF
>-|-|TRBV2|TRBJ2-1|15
TGTGCCAGCAGACTTGATAGGGGCTCCTACAATGAGCAGTTCTTC
CASRLDRGSYNEQFF
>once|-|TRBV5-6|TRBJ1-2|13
TGTGCCAGCAGCTTGGCCCCAGGCTATGGCTACACCTTC
CASSLAPGYGYTF
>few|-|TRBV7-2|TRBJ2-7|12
TGTGCCAGCAGCCCGACGAAGAACGAGCAGTACTTC
CASSPTKNEQYF
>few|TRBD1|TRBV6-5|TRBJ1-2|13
TGTGCCAGCAGTCGGACAGGGCCCTCCGGCTACACCTTC
CASSRTGPSGYTF
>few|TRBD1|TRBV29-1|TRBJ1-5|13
TGCAGCGTTGTCCTACAGGGGGGACAGCCCCAGCATTTT
CSVVLQGGQPQHF
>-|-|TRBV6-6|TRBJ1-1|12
TGTGCCAGCATGGTGGCGAACACTGAAGCTTTCTTT
CASMVANTEAFF
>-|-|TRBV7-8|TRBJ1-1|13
TGTGCCAGCAGGAAAGACTGGAACACTGAAGCTTTCTTT
CASRKDWNTEAFF
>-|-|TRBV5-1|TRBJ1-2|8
TGCGCCACCTTCGGCTACACCTTC
CATFGYTF
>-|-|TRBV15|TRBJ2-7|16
TGTGCCACCAGCAGAGATACGCGACATTCCTCCTACGAGCAGTACTTC
CATSRDTRHSSYEQYF
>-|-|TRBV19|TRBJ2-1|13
TGTGCCACCTCCGGGAGTTCCTACAATGAGCAGTTCTTC
CATSGSSYNEQFF
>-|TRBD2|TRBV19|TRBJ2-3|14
TGTGCCAGTAGTAGTAGCGGGAGGTTGTATACGCAGTATTTT
CASSSSGRLYTQYF
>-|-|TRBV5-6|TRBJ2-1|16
TGTGCCAGCAGTCGGCCGACGGGAGTCTCCTACAATGAGCAGTTCTTC
CASSRPTGVSYNEQFF
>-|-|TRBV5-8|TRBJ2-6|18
TGTGCCAGCAGCTTTACACAGGGTCGAGGCTCTGGGGCCAACGTCCTGACTTTC
CASSFTQGRGSGANVLTF
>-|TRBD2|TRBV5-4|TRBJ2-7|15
TGTGCCAGCAGCTTGGCGGGACTAGCGGAGGCCGAGCAGTACTTC
CASSLAGLAEAEQYF
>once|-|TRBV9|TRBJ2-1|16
TGTGCCAGCAGCGTTTCCGGGACAAATACGGGCAATGAGCAGTTCTTC
CASSVSGTNTGNEQFF
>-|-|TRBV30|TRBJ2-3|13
TGTGCCTGGGGGGAGACAGCCACAGATACGCAGTATTTT
CAWGETATDTQYF
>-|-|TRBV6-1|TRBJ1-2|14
TGTGCCAGCAGTGACTCCGGGAATAACTATGGCTACACCTTC
CASSDSGNNYGYTF
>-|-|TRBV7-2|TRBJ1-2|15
TGTGCCAGCAGCTTAGAATGGGGCGCAGGGTATGGCTACACCTTC
CASSLEWGAGYGYTF
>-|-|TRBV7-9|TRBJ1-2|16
TGTGCCAGCAGCCCCGAACTCTCGGGGGTTTACTATGGCTACACCTTC
CASSPELSGVYYGYTF